These 29 T cell receptor beta chains were sequenced from one sample in a study of T cells in Graves' hyperthyroidism and ophthalmopathy. RNA transcripts yielded amplified TCR beta CDR3 regions. In the first-round RT-PCR of the TCR CDR3, the HTBI primer set was used. TCRdb independently ran MiXCR on the multiplex PCR reads; one entry per CDR3 protein. The sample records 470,000 or so distinct CDR3 sequences, 20% to 25% being singletons. Sequencing was performed on blood. The receptor set was obtained from a man between 18 and 29 years old with Graves' hyperthyroidism.

This clonotype was seen at least ten times. The chain is built from TRBV20-1 and TRBJ1-3, with D hard to call. Deletions cut 0 bases from V and 8 bases from J, with 17 bases between. Germline-derived CDR1 and CDR2 are DFQATT and SNEGSKA (reference sequence). The CDR3 has 15 residues. The DNA of the CDR3 is TGCAGTGCTAGAGATAAAGGCAGGCAGGCGGACACCATATATTTT. Its translation: CSARDKGRQADTIYF.

The chain uses TRBV11-1 and TRBJ1-2; 9 bases match TRBD1. The ends lost 2 bases at V and 8 bases at J; junction bases unmatched: 15. Looked up from germline, CDR1 is SGHAT and CDR2 is FQDESV (reference sequence). The CDR3 is made up of 17 amino acids. CDR3 DNA: TGTGCCAGCAGCTTACTACCAACCGGGACAGGGCGGAGAGGCTACACCTTC. Translating it yields CASSLLPTGTGRRGYTF.

This clonotype was found many times. The chain recombines TRBV11-2 with TRBJ2-5; possibly TRBD2 for D (5 bases). Looked up from germline, CDR1 is SGHAT and CDR2 is FQNNGV. Trimming took 5 bases from V and 5 from J, leaving 15 bases between them. The CDR3 is 14 residues long. The chain's CDR3 is CASSPGGGTETQYF. In DNA, the CDR3 is TGTGCCAGCAGCCCCGGCGGAGGCACGGAGACCCAGTACTTC.

This clonotype was seen at least ten times. The gene calls are TRBV12-3 or TRBV12-4 and TRBJ1-2; no definite D call. With 8 bases removed from V and 7 bases from J, the gap between germline ends came to 17 bases. The CDR3 is 13 amino acids. The CDR3 spells CASLPSALGGYTF. The CDR3 DNA reads TGTGCCAGCCTGCCGTCTGCCCTAGGTGGCTACACCTTC.

The J gene is TRBJ2-7, the V gene TRBV20-1; tentatively, D is TRBD1 (5 bases). Trimming removed 8 bases from V and 3 bases from J, with 11 bases in between. CDR1 and CDR2 (germline): DFQATT, SNEGSKA (reference sequence). CDR3 length equals 11 residues. CDR3 amino acids: CSLTASYEQYF. The CDR3 DNA sequence: TGCAGTTTGACAGCCAGCTACGAGCAGTACTTC.

The gene calls are TRBV20-1 and TRBJ2-7, with no clear D. V lost 6 bases, J lost 3 bases, and 12 bases lay in between. This CDR3 has 12 amino acids. Germline loops: CDR1 DFQATT, CDR2 SNEGSKA (reference sequence). CDR3 sequence (DNA): TGCAGTGCCCCTGAGAAAATCTACGAGCAGTACTTC. Translation gives CSAPEKIYEQYF.

In this sample, this clonotype turned up many times. CDR3 bases: TGTGCCTGGAGTCAAGGGACACCTACTCAAGCTTTCTTT. Its translation is CAWSQGTPTQAFF. The chain joins TRBV30 to TRBJ1-1; the D gene is possibly TRBD1 (6 bases). Trimming left V 2 bases short and J 9 bases short, with 16 bases between. Germline assignment: CDR1 GTSNPN and CDR2 SVGIG (reference sequence). The CDR3 is made up of 13 amino acids.

V and J are TRBV19 and TRBJ2-7, with 9 bases fitting TRBD1. This CDR3 comprises 16 residues. V dropped 5 bases and J dropped 2; count of bases not matched to a gene: 10. In germline, CDR1 is LNHDA, CDR2 SQIVND (reference sequence). CDR3 sequence: CASSSYRGQGTYEQYF. In DNA, the CDR3 is TGTGCCAGTAGTTCCTACAGGGGGCAGGGGACCTACGAGCAGTACTTC.

This clonotype has a count of ten or more. The CDR3 DNA is TGTGCCAGCAGTGATCTGGTGAGCTCTGGAAACACCATATATTTT. Its protein is CASSDLVSSGNTIYF. The V gene is TRBV2, the J gene TRBJ1-3, with unresolved D. Germline values: CDR1 SNHLY, CDR2 FYNNEI. V dropped 3 bases and J dropped 0 bases, with 9 bases sitting between them. The CDR3 contains 15 residues.

V and J are TRBV29-1 and TRBJ2-5, with D possibly matching TRBD1 (5 bases). Looked up from germline, CDR1 is SQVTM and CDR2 is ANQGSEA. The V end lost 6 bases, the J end lost 10 bases, and 24 bases lay between the germline ends. CDR3 size: 14 residues. The CDR3 DNA follows: TGCAGCGTCTTGGGGCAGGCCGCCCTGGGTGACCAGTACTTC. This codes for CSVLGQAALGDQYF.

The rearrangement joins TRBV12-3 or TRBV12-4 to TRBJ2-7; 13 nucleotides match TRBD2. This CDR3 has 15 amino acids. J gave up 4 bases and V 5 bases, and 5 bases lay outside the gene matches. The CDR3 DNA sequence: TGTGCCAGCAGTCCCACTAGCGGGAGGGATTACGAGCAGTACTTC. Translating it yields CASSPTSGRDYEQYF.

This clonotype was detected ten times or more. The CDR3 reads CASSLATSYFTGELFF. The CDR3 DNA sequence: TGCGCCAGCAGCTTGGCGACTAGCTATTTCACCGGGGAGCTGTTTTTT. The V and J genes are TRBV5-1 and TRBJ2-2; TRBD2 agrees at 7 bases. CDR3 length equals 16 residues. V lost 0 bases, J lost 4 bases, and 6 bases stayed unmatched. Germline CDR1 and CDR2: SGHRS and YFSETQ. Filled out from reference TRBV5-1 and TRBJ2-2, the complete variable domain reads KAGVTQTPRYLIKTRGQQVTLSCSPISGHRSVSWYQQTPGQGLQFLFEYFSETQRNKGNFPGRFSGRQFSNSRSEMNVSTLELGDSALYLCASSLATSYFTGELFFGEGSRLTVL.

This clonotype was seen repeatedly, ten times or more. The CDR3 region has the DNA TGTGCCAGTAGTATACTGCGGGGACAGTCCTACGAGCAGTACTTC. Residues: CASSILRGQSYEQYF. The rearrangement joins TRBV19 to TRBJ2-7; D possibly corresponds to TRBD1 (7 bases). The length of the CDR3 is 15 residues. Germline lookup yields CDR1 LNHDA and CDR2 SQIVND (reference sequence). Trimming removed 2 bases at V and 1 base at J, with 12 bases between.

The sample holds many counts of this clonotype. This chain links TRBV15 with TRBJ1-5; D remains unclear. The CDR3 length is 15 residues. The V gene's germline CDR1 is LNHNV and CDR2 YYDKDF (reference sequence). V was shortened by 5 bases and J by 5 bases, with 16 bases between the two germline ends. The CDR3 DNA follows: TGTGCCACCAGCCTTACCGGGCGCGTGGATCAGCCCCAGCATTTT. The encoded protein is CATSLTGRVDQPQHF.

In this sample, this clonotype turned up many times. For the CDR3, the DNA is TGCAGTGCCCCCAAACCCAGGCAAAATGGCTACACCTTC. It specifies CSAPKPRQNGYTF. The chain is built from TRBV20-1 and TRBJ1-2; D gene ambiguous. This CDR3 is 13 amino acids long. CDR1 DFQATT and CDR2 SNEGSKA come from the germline V gene (reference sequence). V gave up 6 bases and J gave up 6 bases, with 17 bases separating them.

In its sample, this clonotype was seen a few times. The chain carries TRBV24-1 and TRBJ1-1; TRBD1 agrees at 8 bases. Per the germline V gene, CDR1 is KGHDR and CDR2 is SFDVKD. The V gene end was trimmed by 5 bases and the J gene end by 11 bases; junction bases not matched to a gene: 9. This CDR3 is 13 amino acids long. CDR3 loop: CATSVATGVGAFF. The CDR3 region has the DNA TGTGCCACCAGTGTTGCGACAGGGGTAGGGGCTTTCTTT.

The rearrangement joins TRBV28 to TRBJ1-2; D is possibly TRBD1 (6 bases). This CDR3 is built from 15 residues. Germline CDR1 is MDHEN and CDR2 is SYDVKM. V shed 3 bases and J shed 4 bases, with 15 bases lying between them. The chain's CDR3 is CASSFPFGTSYGYTF. CDR3 nucleotide sequence: TGTGCCAGCAGTTTTCCCTTTGGGACATCCTATGGCTACACCTTC.

This clonotype was recorded at least ten times. The chain employs TRBV9 and TRBJ1-1; D is unclear. Germline V lookup: CDR1 SGDLS, CDR2 YYNGEE. CDR3 length equals 13 residues. Trimming removed 1 base from V and 0 bases from J, with 4 bases in between. The CDR3 reads CASSVHLNTEAFF. The CDR3 DNA reads TGTGCCAGCAGCGTACATCTGAACACTGAAGCTTTCTTT.

This clonotype was detected many times. The chain links TRBV11-2 to TRBJ2-7; no firm D call. The CDR3 is made up of 16 amino acids. Between the trimmed V and J ends, which lost 1 base and 1 base, there was a span of 14 bases. CDR1 is SGHAT and CDR2 is FQNNGV in the germline V gene. Here the CDR3 reads CASSLGSRLPSYEQYF. CDR3 DNA sequence: TGTGCCAGCAGCTTAGGTAGTAGGTTACCTTCCTACGAGCAGTACTTC.

Details on this clonotype: This could be a read error, since a much larger clone is one nucleotide away. The CDR3 sequence: CTWSVVGVGGYTF. The DNA for the CDR3 is TGTACCTGGAGTGTAGTCGGCGTGGGGGGCTACACCTTC. The chain uses TRBV30 and TRBJ1-2; D gene ambiguous. The CDR3 sequence is 13 residues long. Germline CDR1 reads GTSNPN; CDR2 reads SVGIG (reference sequence).

The sample holds a few counts of this clonotype. This rearrangement joins TRBV6-2 or TRBV6-3 to TRBJ1-1; no reliable D call. Trimming pared 0 bases from V and 5 bases from J, leaving 7 bases between. Germline-derived CDR1 and CDR2 are MNHEY and SVGEGT. CDR3 length: 13 residues. The CDR3 loop reads CASSYSSVTEAFF. CDR3 coding DNA: TGTGCCAGCAGTTACTCTTCCGTTACTGAAGCTTTCTTT.

This clonotype showed up just a few times. The chain employs TRBV19 and TRBJ1-5; D not certain. Germline V lookup: CDR1 LNHDA, CDR2 SQIVND (reference sequence). The CDR3 is 14 residues long. Trimming shortened V by 0 bases and J by 9 bases, and 12 bases separated the two germline ends. The chain's CDR3 is CASSIDKTPWPQHF. The CDR3 region has the DNA TGTGCCAGTAGTATAGATAAGACACCCTGGCCCCAGCATTTT. Filled out from reference TRBV19 and TRBJ1-5, the complete variable domain reads DGGITQSPKYLFRKEGQNVTLSCEQNLNHDAMYWYRQDPGQGLRLIYYSQIVNDFQKGDIAEGYSVSREKKESFPLTVTSAQKNPTAFYLCASSIDKTPWPQHFGDGTRLSIL.

The gene calls are TRBV10-3 and TRBJ1-1, with D perhaps matching TRBD1 (5 bases). V was clipped by 0 bases and J by 7 bases, with 18 bases between them. Germline lookup yields CDR1 ENHRY and CDR2 SYGVKD. CDR3 size: 16 residues. The CDR3 region has the DNA TGTGCCATCAGTGAGTCGAAAGGCGGGGCTATGAGTGAAGCTTTCTTT. It is translated as CAISESKGGAMSEAFF.

This clonotype appeared many times. The chain carries TRBV7-9 and TRBJ1-3, with D unclear. Germline values: CDR1 SEHNR, CDR2 FQNEAQ (reference sequence). The V end was cut by 3 bases, the J end by 0 bases, with 6 bases between. The CDR3 loop spans 14 amino acids. The CDR3 spells CASSLLSSGNTIYF. The CDR3 region has the DNA TGTGCCAGCAGCTTGCTGAGCTCTGGAAACACCATATATTTT.

The chain employs TRBV20-1 and TRBJ1-2; possibly TRBD1 for D (5 bases). CDR1 and CDR2 (germline): DFQATT, SNEGSKA (reference sequence). Trimming took 3 bases from V and 5 from J, leaving 16 bases between them. This CDR3 spans 14 amino acids. For the CDR3, the DNA is TGCAGTGCTAGGCGTCAGGGAGTTAAGTATGGCTACACCTTC. This translates into CSARRQGVKYGYTF.

This chain connects TRBV2 to TRBJ2-5; 8 bases fit TRBD1. Gene TRBJ2-7 matches the end of the DNA better, so the J call may be wrong. CDR3 size: 13 residues. Per germline, CDR1 SNHLY and CDR2 FYNNEI. This chain's CDR3 is CASKVTGGYEQYF. The CDR3 nucleotides read TGTGCCAGCAAGGTCACAGGGGGCTACGAGCAGTACTTC.

V is TRBV27 and J is TRBJ1-1, with no clear D. The CDR3 has 15 amino acids. CDR1 is MNHEY, CDR2 SMNVEV, per germline (reference sequence). V shed 6 bases and J shed 3 bases, with 17 bases lying between them. The CDR3 DNA reads TGTGCCAGCAGAGAAGGGCCATCGCATGACACTGAAGCTTTCTTT. Encoded protein: CASREGPSHDTEAFF.

This clonotype was seen many times. This sequence may be a read error, since a much larger clone differs from it by one base. This sequence joins TRBV12-3 or TRBV12-4 and TRBJ2-7, with a possible D match to TRBD2 (7 bases). Trimming shortened V by 7 bases and J by 2 bases, and 15 bases separated the two germline ends. The CDR3 length is 14 residues. CDR3 nucleotides: TGTGCCAGCACAAAGGGGGGGGCACCCTACGAGCAGTACTTC. It translates to CASTKGGAPYEQYF.

There are many counts of this clonotype. This chain links TRBV6-5 with TRBJ2-7; TRBD2 aligns across 7 bases. The CDR3 loop spans 15 amino acids. Trimming removed 2 bases from V and 0 bases from J; junction bases left unmatched: 4. Germline V lookup: CDR1 MNHEY, CDR2 SVGAGI. The CDR3 nucleotides read TGTGCCAGCAGTTACCATGCGGGGGTCTCCTACGAGCAGTACTTC. This encodes CASSYHAGVSYEQYF.